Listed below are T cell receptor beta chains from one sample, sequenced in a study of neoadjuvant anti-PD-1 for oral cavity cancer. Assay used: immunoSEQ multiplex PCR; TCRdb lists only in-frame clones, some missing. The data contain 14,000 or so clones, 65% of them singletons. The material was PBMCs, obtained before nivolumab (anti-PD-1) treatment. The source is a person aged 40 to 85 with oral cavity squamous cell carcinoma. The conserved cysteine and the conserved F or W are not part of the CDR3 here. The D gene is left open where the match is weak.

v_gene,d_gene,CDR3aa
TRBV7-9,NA,ASSLDGNTQY
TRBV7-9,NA,ASSLDAAQGENTEAF
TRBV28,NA,ASTGRSSYNEQF
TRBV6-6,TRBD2,ASRGDNEQF
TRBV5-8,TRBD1,ASHQQGAAEEKLF
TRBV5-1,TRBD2,ASSLGSSGITDTQY
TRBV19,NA,ASRNRFNQPQH
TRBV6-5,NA,ASSYSPPQH
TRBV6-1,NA,ASSEAGGQVQPQH
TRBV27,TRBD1,ASSVSGGNTEAF
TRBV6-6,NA,ASSRGGFANTGELF
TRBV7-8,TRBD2,ASSLASGLVREQY
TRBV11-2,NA,ASSSIPLTETQY
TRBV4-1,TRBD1,ASSQTETGVNTEAF